The subject of this entry is one T cell receptor (beta chain). Its specificity is unknown. The sample originates from a study of T cells after yellow fever vaccination. Study-level results: The study noted that FACS-sorted repertoires could contain abundant clonotypes contaminating from the bulk population. At approximately 95% for CD4 and 75% to 90% for CD8, most primary-vaccination clones showed up again after the booster.

The study made its TCR cDNA through 5'RACE template switching. That step introduced a universal primer site along with UMIs. Each CDR3 protein is one row after TCRdb ran MiXCR on the 5' RACE reads. The data show 400,000 or so distinct CDR3 sequences, more than 9% seen once. This CDR3 comprises 20 residues. CDR1 and CDR2 (germline): WSHSY, SAAADI. Germline trimming cut 2 bases from V and 5 bases from J; bases unmatched to any gene: 19. The sequence came from a man aged 18 to 30 who received the YFV17D yellow fever vaccine. The sample consisted of PBMCs, taken on the day of the first yellow fever vaccination. V and J are TRBV10-2 and TRBJ2-5; 11 nucleotides align to TRBD2. Here the CDR3 DNA reads TGCGCCAGCAGTGAGCCCTCGGGGCTAGCGGGGGGCATCCCTCGGGAGACCCAGTACTTC. Translating gives CASSEPSGLAGGIPRETQYF.